These 24 T cell receptor beta chains originate from one sample sequenced in a study of T cell repertoires in cytomegalovirus infection. Antigen specificity for these receptors is unknown. MiXCR was run by TCRdb on the reads, yielding one entry per CDR3 protein. The sample contains around 130,000 distinct CDR3 sequences, more than 20% of which appear only once. The specimen was PBMCs, sequenced either directly or after in vitro stimulation (not recorded which). These receptors all stem from a human donor in good health (CMV status not recorded). Some clones in this sample may be carry-over from other donors' samples.

The V and J genes are TRBV4-3 and TRBJ1-1, with TRBD1 matching over 8 bases. Trimming cost V 5 bases and J 9 bases; bases outside gene matches: 5. CDR3 length: 12 residues. Germline V gene lookup returns CDR1 LGHNA and CDR2 YSLEER. The CDR3 DNA sequence: TGCGCCAGCAGCACCCGGACAGGGAAAGCTTTCTTT. Residues: CASSTRTGKAFF.

This clonotype has a count of ten or more. The chain couples TRBV7-2 to TRBJ2-7, with D uncertain. V dropped 1 base and J dropped 4 bases, with 8 bases sitting between them. In germline, CDR1 is SGHTA, CDR2 FQGNSA. CDR3 length: 13 amino acids. The CDR3 region is CASSLDASYEQYV. The CDR3 coding sequence is TGTGCCAGCAGCTTAGACGCGTCGTACGAGCAGTACGTC.

The rearrangement links TRBV7-2 to TRBJ1-1; 9 bases line up with TRBD1. Trimming at V came to 3 bases and at J to 4 bases, leaving 9 bases not matched to a gene. Germline V gene data show CDR1 as SGHTA and CDR2 as FQGNSA. The CDR3 has 16 amino acids. The CDR3 nucleotides read TGTGCCAGCAGCTTGGGGACAGGGTGGTGGGGCACTGAAGCTTTCTTT. This codes for CASSLGTGWWGTEAFF.

The table lists this clonotype with a few counts. The chain combines TRBV5-8 with TRBJ2-1; 7 bases align to TRBD1. Unmatched junction bases numbered 3, after V lost 3 bases and J lost 0 bases. Germline V gene data show CDR1 as SGHTS and CDR2 as YDEGEE. This CDR3 region has 15 residues. CDR3: CASSSDRVSYNEQFF. CDR3 coding DNA: TGTGCCAGCAGCTCAGACAGGGTCTCCTACAATGAGCAGTTCTTC. The full variable domain, its missing parts supplied by reference TRBV5-8 and TRBJ2-1, is EAGVTQSPTHLIKTRGQQATLRCSPISGHTSVYWYQQALGLGLQFLLWYDEGEERNRGNFPPRFSGRQFPNYSSELNVNALELEDSALYLCASSSDRVSYNEQFFGPGTRLTVL.

The rearrangement links TRBV28 to TRBJ1-2; 8 nucleotides align to TRBD1. This CDR3 contains 14 residues. Looked up from germline, CDR1 is MDHEN and CDR2 is SYDVKM. V trimming: 6 bases; J trimming: 3 bases; junction bases outside the gene matches: 6. CDR3 residues: CASSSGQGYYGYTF. The CDR3 DNA is TGTGCCAGCAGCTCCGGACAGGGCTACTATGGCTACACCTTC.

The chain links TRBV5-5 to TRBJ2-7; D perhaps matches TRBD1 (6 bases). CDR1 and CDR2 (germline): SGHKS, YYEKEE (reference sequence). The CDR3 spans 14 residues. With 0 bases removed from V and 6 bases from J, the gap between germline ends came to 13 bases. CDR3: CASSLEGVPREQYV. The CDR3 DNA reads TGTGCCAGCAGCTTGGAGGGGGTTCCACGCGAGCAGTACGTC.

This clonotype was detected only a few times. The chain joins TRBV6-6 to TRBJ1-5; 7 bases agree with TRBD1. This CDR3 has 14 amino acids. Per germline, CDR1 MNHNY and CDR2 SVGAGI (reference sequence). V was pared by 5 bases and J by 4 bases, with 5 bases of the junction left unmatched. CDR3 region: CASSPTGRNQPQHF. CDR3 DNA: TGTGCCAGCAGTCCGACAGGGAGGAATCAGCCCCAGCATTTT.

This clonotype has more than one count but fewer than ten. V is TRBV7-8 and J is TRBJ2-3; 16 nucleotides match TRBD2. This CDR3 comprises 19 residues. V trimming: 5 bases; J trimming: 4 bases; junction bases outside the gene matches: 12. Germline CDR1 and CDR2: SGHVS and FQNEAQ. CDR3 coding DNA: TGTGCCAGCAGCACGCCGGGACTAGCGGGAGGGCCCTCGGCAGATACGCAGTATTTT. This codes for CASSTPGLAGGPSADTQYF. Full variable domain (outside the CDR3, taken from reference TRBV7-8 and TRBJ2-3): GAGVSQSPRYKVAKRGQDVALRCDPISGHVSLFWYQQALGQGPEFLTYFQNEAQLDKSGLPSDRFFAERPEGSVSTLKIQRTQQEDSAVYLCASSTPGLAGGPSADTQYFGPGTRLTVL.

The V and J genes are TRBV7-9 and TRBJ2-3; tentative D call: TRBD2 (6 bases). Germline V gene lookup returns CDR1 SEHNR and CDR2 FQNEAQ (reference sequence). V was pared by 5 bases and J by 2 bases, with 20 bases between. The CDR3 sequence is 17 residues long. CDR3 coding DNA: TGTGCCAGCAGCATGACCACTAGCTTTGGAGTCACAGATACGCAGTATTTT. As protein: CASSMTTSFGVTDTQYF.

This clonotype has a handful of counts. The rearrangement joins TRBV30 to TRBJ2-4; TRBD1 or TRBD2 may be the D gene (5 bases each). Germline-derived CDR1 and CDR2 are GTSNPN and SVGIG (reference sequence). The V end lost 7 bases, the J end lost 10 bases, and 23 bases lay between the germline ends. The CDR3 contains 14 residues. The CDR3 coding sequence is TGTGCCTCCCGAAGAGGGGCTGCTTCAGAAATTCAGTACTTC. This gives the protein CASRRGAASEIQYF.

The chain combines TRBV11-2 with TRBJ2-2; D gene unclear. Germline V gene lookup returns CDR1 SGHAT and CDR2 FQNNGV. V lost 3 bases and J lost 2, with 1 base in between. This CDR3 is 12 amino acids long. CDR3 sequence (DNA): TGTGCCAGCAGCTTTAACACCGGGGAGCTGTTTTTT. Its translation is CASSFNTGELFF. The whole variable domain, remainder taken from reference TRBV11-2 and TRBJ2-2, is EAGVAQSPRYKIIEKRQSVAFWCNPISGHATLYWYQQILGQGPKLLIQFQNNGVVDDSQLPKDRFSAERLKGVDSTLKIQPAKLEDSAVYLCASSFNTGELFFGEGSRLTVL.

This clonotype has at least ten counts. The V and J genes are TRBV6-5 and TRBJ2-7; either TRBD1 or TRBD2 may fit D (5 bases each). V was clipped by 0 bases and J by 2 bases, with 11 bases between them. CDR1 is MNHEY and CDR2 is SVGAGI in the germline V gene. CDR3 length: 15 amino acids. CDR3 sequence: CASSYSGDGTYEQYF. CDR3 in DNA: TGTGCCAGCAGTTACTCGGGGGACGGGACCTACGAGCAGTACTTC.

This clonotype was observed at least ten times. The CDR3 DNA is TGTGCCAGCAACCACCGCGGCCGAGGGATAGGGACTGAAGCTTTCTTT. Protein: CASNHRGRGIGTEAFF. V gene TRBV11-3 combines with J gene TRBJ1-1; D remains ambiguous. Germline V CDR1 and CDR2: SGHNT, YENEEA. Trimming stripped 7 bases from V and 5 bases from J, with 23 bases between. The CDR3 runs to 16 residues.

The V call is TRBV6-2 or TRBV6-3, the J call TRBJ1-1; tentative D call: TRBD1 (6 bases). The ends were cut back, 0 bases at V and 6 bases at J, with 11 bases in the middle. Germline CDR1 and CDR2: MNHEY and SVGEGT. The CDR3 runs to 14 residues. CDR3 sequence: CASSYSWGRAEAFF. The CDR3 DNA sequence: TGTGCCAGCAGTTACTCGTGGGGGCGAGCTGAAGCTTTCTTT.

In its sample, this clonotype was seen a few times. This rearrangement joins TRBV7-8 to TRBJ1-2; no reliable D call. V was pared by 4 bases and J by 2 bases, with 8 bases between. CDR1 is SGHVS and CDR2 is FQNEAQ in the germline V gene. The CDR3 totals 13 residues. CDR3 coding DNA: TGTGCCAGCAGCTACACAGTGAACTATGGCTACACCTTC. The encoded protein is CASSYTVNYGYTF.

This clonotype appeared a few times. V is TRBV29-1 and J is TRBJ2-1; no clear D. The CDR3 is 13 amino acids. CDR1 and CDR2 from the germline V gene are SQVTM and ANQGSEA. The germline V and J ends were trimmed by 7 bases and 0 bases, with 10 bases remaining between them. Written as DNA, the CDR3 is TGCAGCGGGATATCCCCCTCCTACAATGAGCAGTTCTTC. This translates into CSGISPSYNEQFF.

The chain links TRBV28 to TRBJ2-7; D may be TRBD2 (6 bases). The germline CDR1 and CDR2 sequences are MDHEN and SYDVKM. This CDR3 comprises 15 residues. Trimming left V 0 bases short and J 3 bases short, with 12 bases between. The CDR3 bases are TGTGCCAGCAGTTTATGGGAGGCGGGGCACTACGAGCAGTACTTC. Protein: CASSLWEAGHYEQYF.

CDR3 loop: CASSYRLGSSYNEQFF. The CDR3 coding sequence is TGTGCCAGCAGTTACCGGCTCGGTAGTTCCTACAATGAGCAGTTCTTC. This rearrangement joins TRBV6-2 or TRBV6-3 to TRBJ2-1, with D unclear. Looked up from germline, CDR1 is MNHEY and CDR2 is SVGEGT. The V gene lost 2 bases and the J gene lost 1 base, with 12 bases spanning the gap. The CDR3 totals 16 residues.

At least ten counts were recorded for this clonotype. V is TRBV7-9 and J is TRBJ1-1; perhaps TRBD1 as D (5 bases). This CDR3 spans 13 amino acids. Germline V gene lookup returns CDR1 SEHNR and CDR2 FQNEAQ (reference sequence). Trimming left V 7 bases short and J 0 bases short, with 9 bases between. The DNA for the CDR3 is TGTGCCAGCAACAGGAACTTGAACACTGAAGCTTTCTTT. Amino acids: CASNRNLNTEAFF.

V usage is TRBV18 and J usage is TRBJ2-7; the match to TRBD2 covers 11 bases. The CDR3 runs to 14 residues. Germline V gene lookup returns CDR1 KGHSH and CDR2 LQKENI. V gave up 2 bases and J gave up 6 bases; unmatched junction bases: 3. CDR3 sequence (DNA): TGTGCCAGCTCACCAGCTAGCGGGAGGACCGAGCAGTACTTC. It yields the protein CASSPASGRTEQYF.

In DNA, the CDR3 is TGTGCCAGCACTTCCATCCGGGACGGCTACGAGCAGTACTTC. Its translation: CASTSIRDGYEQYF. This rearrangement joins TRBV28 to TRBJ2-7, with D tentatively TRBD1 or TRBD2 (5 bases each). With 7 bases removed from V and 3 bases from J, the gap between germline ends came to 16 bases. The CDR3 sequence is 14 residues long. Germline CDR1 reads MDHEN; CDR2 reads SYDVKM.

This clonotype has just a few counts. The chain uses TRBV4-3 and TRBJ2-1, with D perhaps assigned TRBD1 or TRBD2 (5 bases each). In germline, CDR1 is LGHNA, CDR2 YSLEER. CDR3 length: 15 amino acids. Trimming left V 4 bases short and J 4 bases short, with 14 bases between. This CDR3 reads CASSPGSDPYNEQFF. The CDR3 coding sequence is TGCGCCAGCAGCCCAGGGAGCGACCCTTACAATGAGCAGTTCTTC.

On this clonotype: At one of its ends the junction is not consistent with the germline gene, which may arise from a read error. This chain connects TRBV7-9 to TRBJ2-2; D not certain. Per germline, CDR1 SEHNR and CDR2 FQNEAQ (reference sequence). The length of the CDR3 is 16 residues. CDR3 loop: CTSSDYLGSNTGELFF. DNA for the CDR3: TGTACCAGCAGCGATTACCTGGGATCGAACACCGGGGAGCTGTTTTTT.

The chain combines TRBV28 with TRBJ2-1, with 8 bases that match TRBD2. Germline CDR1 and CDR2: MDHEN and SYDVKM. V was pared by 6 bases and J by 1 base, with 8 bases of the junction left unmatched. The CDR3 extends over 16 amino acids. The chain's CDR3 is CASSAITSGSYNEQFF. CDR3 nucleotide sequence: TGTGCCAGCAGCGCCATCACTAGCGGTTCCTACAATGAGCAGTTCTTC.